A selection of T cell receptor beta chains follows, all from one sample in a study of T cells in Graves' hyperthyroidism and ophthalmopathy. MiXCR, applied by TCRdb to the multiplex PCR reads, yields one record per CDR3 protein. Of some 460,000 distinct CDR3 sequences listed, about a sixth are singletons. Sequencing was done on a sample of blood. The receptors stem from a woman between 18 and 29 years old with Graves' hyperthyroidism. Both conserved end residues are part of each CDR3. The D gene is left open where the match is weak. A clone size is listed for some rows: how often the clone was seen (once, few, many), or a class if it is expanded.

many	TRBJ2-5	TRBV5-6	NA	CASSLFFNGGETQYF	TGTGCCAGCAGCTTGTTTTTTAACGGGGGAGAGACCCAGTACTTC
many	TRBJ2-1	TRBV11-3	NA	CASSPGAYNEQFF	TGTGCCAGCAGCCCGGGGGCCTACAATGAGCAGTTCTTC
many	TRBJ2-1	TRBV11-3	NA	CASSTGGQSFGEQFF	TGTGCCAGCAGCACCGGGGGGCAATCTTTTGGTGAGCAGTTCTTC
NA	TRBJ1-4	TRBV9	NA	CASSVGPEQGKLFF	TGTGCCAGCAGCGTAGGGCCAGAGCAGGGAAAACTGTTTTTT
NA	TRBJ2-7	TRBV9	TRBD1	CASSADRGWVYEQYF	TGTGCCAGCAGCGCAGACAGGGGGTGGGTCTACGAGCAGTACTTC
NA	TRBJ2-3	TRBV20-1	NA	CSARKHSSTDTQYF	TGCAGTGCTAGAAAGCATTCTAGCACAGATACGCAGTATTTT
many	TRBJ2-3	TRBV7-3	TRBD1	CASSFQGQGFTDTQYF	TGTGCCAGCAGCTTCCAAGGACAGGGCTTCACAGATACGCAGTATTTT
many	TRBJ1-5	TRBV2	TRBD1	CASSRQGAISNQPQHF	TGTGCCAGCAGTCGACAGGGCGCGATCAGCAATCAGCCCCAGCATTTT
many	TRBJ2-3	TRBV5-1	TRBD2	CASSLRLAGASDTQYF	TGCGCCAGCAGCCTCAGACTAGCGGGAGCCTCAGATACGCAGTATTTT
many	TRBJ1-2	TRBV7-9	TRBD1	CASQSTGEMGYGYTF	TGTGCCAGCCAGTCGACAGGGGAAATGGGCTATGGCTACACCTTC
many	TRBJ1-2	TRBV10-3	NA	CAISESGNYGYTF	TGTGCCATCAGTGAGTCCGGTAACTATGGCTACACCTTC
many	TRBJ2-5	TRBV2	TRBD1	CASSGQGAETQYF	TGTGCCAGCAGTGGACAGGGGGCCGAGACCCAGTACTTC
many	TRBJ2-7	TRBV11-3	TRBD2	CASSFAGLAGEEQYF	TGTGCCAGCAGCTTTGCGGGACTAGCGGGAGAGGAGCAGTACTTC
many	TRBJ2-7	TRBV27	NA	CASSFEGSASYEQYF	TGTGCCAGCAGTTTTGAGGGGAGTGCGTCCTACGAGCAGTACTTC
many	TRBJ2-7	TRBV10-3	TRBD2	CAASGREVTEQYF	TGTGCCGCGTCTGGGCGGGAGGTGACCGAGCAGTACTTC
many	TRBJ2-7	TRBV28	NA	CASSKTRRTYEQYF	TGTGCCAGCAGTAAGACTCGGCGAACCTACGAGCAGTACTTC
many	TRBJ2-5	TRBV18	NA	CASSPGTDQETQYF	TGTGCCAGCTCACCAGGGACGGACCAAGAGACCCAGTACTTC
NA	TRBJ1-6	TRBV7-8	TRBD1	CASSLLVRQGSESPLHF	TGTGCCAGCAGCTTATTAGTGAGACAGGGGAGCGAATCACCCCTCCACTTT
many	TRBJ1-2	TRBV6-1	TRBD1	CASSYSRDRGYLEDYGYTF	TGTGCCAGCAGTTATTCCCGGGACAGGGGCTATCTGGAGGACTATGGCTACACCTTC
many	TRBJ2-5	TRBV9	TRBD2	CASSGIAGASETQYF	TGTGCCAGCAGCGGGATAGCGGGAGCGTCGGAGACCCAGTACTTC
few	TRBJ1-6	TRBV20-1	NA	CSAKSGSSYNSPLHF	TGCAGTGCTAAATCAGGGAGCTCCTATAATTCACCCCTCCACTTT
many	TRBJ1-6	TRBV18	NA	CASSPAQVQNSPLHF	TGTGCCAGCTCACCGGCACAGGTTCAGAATTCACCCCTCCACTTT
NA	TRBJ2-3	TRBV29-1	NA	CSVDGRDATDTQYF	TGCAGCGTCGACGGCCGGGACGCCACAGATACGCAGTATTTT
many	TRBJ2-7	TRBV20-1	NA	CSAIEGYEQYF	TGCAGTGCTATAGAGGGGTACGAGCAGTACTTC
once	TRBJ2-3	TRBV11-2	TRBD2	CASSLALGSGSTDTRYF	TGTGCCAGCAGCTTGGCACTTGGGAGCGGGAGCACAGATACGCGGTATTTT
NA	TRBJ1-3	TRBV19	NA	CASRGIPSGNTIYF	TGTGCCTCGAGGGGGATCCCCTCTGGAAACACCATATATTTT
many	TRBJ2-3	TRBV5-1	NA	CASSLGAATDTQYF	TGCGCCAGCAGCTTAGGCGCCGCCACAGATACGCAGTATTTT
many	TRBJ1-2	TRBV4-1	NA	CASSQGQALGYTF	TGCGCCAGCAGCCAAGGACAGGCACTTGGCTACACCTTC
many	TRBJ1-2	TRBV2	NA	CASSERRDYGYTF	TGTGCCAGCAGTGAGCGGAGGGATTATGGCTACACCTTC
many	TRBJ2-1	TRBV20-1	NA	CSARAWNTYNEQFF	TGCAGTGCTAGAGCCTGGAATACATACAATGAGCAGTTCTTC
few	TRBJ2-3	TRBV9	NA	CASSVVGILADTQYF	TGTGCCAGCAGCGTAGTGGGTATCTTGGCAGATACGCAGTATTTT
many	TRBJ1-5	TRBV27	NA	CASSFGQGNQPQHF	TGTGCCAGCAGTTTCGGGCAAGGCAATCAGCCCCAGCATTTT
few	TRBJ2-5	TRBV10-1	NA	CASSESGSPETQYF	TGCGCCAGCAGTGAGTCTGGTAGCCCGGAGACCCAGTACTTC
many	TRBJ2-3	TRBV2	NA	CASSDPTRTDTQYF	TGTGCCAGCAGTGATCCCACTCGCACAGATACGCAGTATTTT
few	TRBJ2-2	TRBV9	NA	CASSVLGGGNTGELFF	TGTGCCAGCAGCGTACTAGGGGGGGGGAACACCGGGGAGCTGTTTTTT
few	TRBJ2-7	TRBV12-3/TRBV12-4	TRBD1	CASSLEGGTGLYF	TGTGCCAGCAGTTTAGAAGGTGGGACAGGGTTGTACTTC
NA	TRBJ2-5	TRBV6-4	NA	CASSERPQETQYF	TGTGCCAGCAGTGAAAGACCCCAAGAGACCCAGTACTTC
many	TRBJ1-2	TRBV3-1	NA	CASSPRAGGMDGYTF	TGTGCCAGCAGCCCTCGGGCCGGGGGGATGGATGGCTACACCTTC
few	TRBJ1-2	TRBV9	TRBD1	CASSLTGEVSYGYTF	TGTGCCAGCAGCTTAACAGGGGAGGTGAGCTATGGCTACACCTTC